These 30 T cell receptor beta chains came from one sample sequenced in a study of beta chain features in type 1 diabetes. The study reverse transcribed the entire isolated RNA, so it sequenced expressed TCRB transcripts. Sequenced by immunoSEQ multiplex PCR; TCRdb stores in-frame clones only, minus some. The data contain around 400,000 clones, over 12% of them singletons. The specimen was naive CD4+ T cells from blood. The receptors here all came from a woman younger than 30 in good health.

This clone was detected a few times. V gene TRBV19 combines with J gene TRBJ2-2; D might be TRBD2 (6 bases). The CDR3 is made up of 14 amino acids. Germline assignment: CDR1 LNHDA and CDR2 SQIVND (reference sequence). The V and J ends lost 11 bases and 4 bases respectively, with 17 bases between them. The CDR3 bases are TGTGCCGTAGCGGAGCCTTCCCGCACCGGGGAGCTGTTTTTT. Translation: CAVAEPSRTGELFF.

The chain links TRBV19 to TRBJ2-5; 10 bases are shared with TRBD2. The ends lost 4 bases at V and 4 bases at J; junction bases unmatched: 6. There are 15 residues in the CDR3. Germline lookup yields CDR1 LNHDA and CDR2 SQIVND (reference sequence). The CDR3 nucleotides read TGTGCCAGTAGTACCCCTAGCGGGAGAGGAGAGACCCAGTACTTC. Translated: CASSTPSGRGETQYF.

This clone was seen more than once but under ten times. J is TRBJ1-1 and V is TRBV30; 7 nucleotides align to TRBD1. The germline gives CDR1 GTSNPN, CDR2 SVGIG (reference sequence). V trimming: 5 bases; J trimming: 8 bases; junction bases outside the gene matches: 8. The CDR3 is 12 residues long. CDR3 residues: CAWVRQGWEAFF. CDR3 bases: TGTGCCTGGGTACGACAGGGCTGGGAAGCTTTCTTT.

This clone was seen only once. The CDR3 region is CAWSVQGGFNEQFF. CDR3 nucleotide sequence: TGTGCCTGGAGTGTACAAGGCGGGTTCAATGAGCAGTTCTTC. The chain carries TRBV30 and TRBJ2-1, with a tentative D call TRBD2 (5 bases). Per the germline V gene, CDR1 is GTSNPN and CDR2 is SVGIG (reference sequence). V was cut by 0 bases and J by 6 bases, with 12 bases left in between. There are 14 residues in the CDR3.

This clone was seen only a few times. The rearrangement uses TRBV4-3 and TRBJ2-1; 9 bases fit TRBD2. V lost 5 bases and J lost 3; bases outside the gene matches: 8. CDR3 size: 16 residues. Germline CDR1 and CDR2: LGHNA and YSLEER. The CDR3 region is CASSGLAGANYNEQFF. The CDR3 nucleotides are TGCGCCAGCAGCGGTTTAGCGGGAGCGAACTACAATGAGCAGTTCTTC.

This chain links TRBV20-1 with TRBJ1-2; tentatively, D is TRBD1 (6 bases). The CDR3 extends over 11 amino acids. From germline, CDR1 is DFQATT and CDR2 SNEGSKA (reference sequence). The CDR3 DNA reads TGCACCTGGACAGCAAACTATGGCTACACCTTC. Translation: CTWTANYGYTF.

In this sample, this clone turned up a few times. The rearrangement links TRBV7-2 to TRBJ1-5; no clear D gene. V lost 3 bases and J lost 2, with 8 bases in between. Germline loops: CDR1 SGHTA, CDR2 FQGNSA. This CDR3 is 14 amino acids long. This chain's CDR3 is CASSFDGGNQPQHF. DNA of the CDR3: TGTGCCAGCAGCTTCGACGGGGGCAATCAGCCCCAGCATTTT.

This chain connects TRBV4-3 to TRBJ2-7, with 8 bases fitting TRBD2. With 0 bases clipped from V and 10 bases from J, the junction kept 14 bases outside the gene matches. There are 16 residues in the CDR3. In germline, CDR1 is LGHNA, CDR2 YSLEER. In DNA, the CDR3 is TGCGCCAGCAGCCAAGAAGTCACGGGAGGGCCCTCCTCTCAGTACTTC. Translating it yields CASSQEVTGGPSSQYF.

The chain employs TRBV14 and TRBJ1-2; tentative D call: TRBD1 (5 bases). Germline-derived CDR1 and CDR2 are SGHDN and FVKESK. V was clipped by 0 bases and J by 8 bases, with 19 bases between them. This CDR3 has 16 amino acids. This CDR3 reads CASSQDRSLQGGGYTF. The CDR3 region has the DNA TGTGCCAGCAGCCAAGACAGGAGCTTGCAGGGAGGAGGCTACACCTTC.

This clone was found a few times. The chain has TRBV28 and TRBJ2-5, with D hard to call. CDR3 length: 14 amino acids. Deletions cut 3 bases from V and 4 bases from J, with 12 bases between. The germline V gene encodes CDR1 MDHEN and CDR2 SYDVKM. Here the CDR3 DNA reads TGTGCCAGCAGTTTTAGCCCCAGTGTAGAGACCCAGTACTTC. Translation gives CASSFSPSVETQYF.

This clone was counted a few times. The V gene is TRBV7-2, the J gene TRBJ2-5; 12 bases map to TRBD2. The ends lost 5 bases at V and 2 bases at J; junction bases unmatched: 6. This CDR3 comprises 16 residues. CDR1 and CDR2 from the germline V gene are SGHTA and FQGNSA. The CDR3 spells CASSLSLAGGQETQYF. The CDR3 DNA is TGTGCCAGCAGCCTGAGCCTAGCGGGAGGGCAAGAGACCCAGTACTTC.

This clone was picked up a small number of times. The rearrangement uses TRBV6-5 and TRBJ1-5, with D unclear. The CDR3 is made up of 15 amino acids. V was trimmed by 5 bases and J by 1 base, leaving 12 bases between them. From germline, CDR1 is MNHEY and CDR2 SVGAGI. This CDR3 reads CASSLREASNQPQHF. In DNA, the CDR3 is TGTGCCAGCAGTCTGCGGGAGGCCAGCAATCAGCCCCAGCATTTT.

The chain employs TRBV6-6 and TRBJ2-1; 10 bases match TRBD2. J lost 10 bases, V lost 8 bases, and 11 bases had no gene match. Germline V gene lookup returns CDR1 MNHNY and CDR2 SVGAGI (reference sequence). The CDR3 consists of 14 residues. The CDR3 here is CASHQREGLDEQFF. CDR3 DNA sequence: TGTGCCAGCCACCAGCGGGAGGGCCTCGACGAGCAGTTCTTC.

This clone was counted a few times. CDR3 DNA sequence: TGTGCCAGCAGTGTGTATGCCGGGACAGGGGTTACCTACGAGCAGTACTTC. Its protein product is CASSVYAGTGVTYEQYF. The chain joins TRBV6-1 to TRBJ2-7; 10 bases match TRBD1. Germline V gene sequence: CDR1 MNHNS, CDR2 SASEGT. CDR3 length equals 17 residues. The V segment lost 4 bases and the J segment 2 bases; nucleotides outside the gene matches: 11.

This clone was detected a few times. The V call is TRBV21-1, the J call TRBJ2-7; TRBD2, as called in the table, went unchecked against the DNA. TRBV21-1 is a pseudogene. This CDR3 is built from 14 residues. CDR3 residues: CASSRLGRFFGQYF. In nucleotides, the CDR3 is TGTGCCAGCAGCAGACTAGGGAGGTTTTTCGGGCAGTACTTC.

This clone occurred a few times. V and J are TRBV7-2 and TRBJ1-3; D perhaps matches TRBD1 (5 bases). Per germline, CDR1 SGHTA and CDR2 FQGNSA. V was clipped by 4 bases and J by 3 bases, with 10 bases between them. There are 14 residues in the CDR3. CDR3 sequence reads: CASSWRQLGNTIYF. CDR3 coding DNA: TGTGCCAGCAGCTGGCGACAGCTTGGAAACACCATATATTTT.

This rearrangement joins TRBV28 to TRBJ2-3; weak D call: TRBD1 (5 bases). This CDR3 is 15 amino acids long. Germline V lookup: CDR1 MDHEN, CDR2 SYDVKM. V lost 5 bases to trimming and J lost 2 bases, with 14 bases between them. The CDR3 bases are TGTGCCAGCAGTCCCGTAGACAGTAACACAGATACGCAGTATTTT. Protein sequence: CASSPVDSNTDTQYF.

On this clone itself: Different DNA sequences within this sample yield the same CDR3. This chain joins TRBV7-2 and TRBJ2-7; TRBD2 agrees at 12 bases. V lost 3 bases to trimming and J lost 2 bases; unmatched junction nucleotides: 2. This CDR3 is built from 15 residues. Germline CDR1 is SGHTA and CDR2 is FQGNSA. Written as DNA, the CDR3 is TGTGCCAGCAGCTTGGGACTAGCGGGCACCTACGAGCAGTACTTC. The encoded protein is CASSLGLAGTYEQYF.

The V call is TRBV4-1, the J call TRBJ1-5, with no clear D. The CDR3 contains 13 residues. The ends were cut back, 0 bases at V and 5 bases at J, with 5 bases in the middle. Germline CDR1 is MGHRA and CDR2 is YSYEKL. CDR3 region: CASSQDYYQPQHF. Written as DNA, the CDR3 is TGCGCCAGCAGCCAAGATTATTATCAGCCCCAGCATTTT.

This clone was seen just once. The chain joins TRBV11-2 to TRBJ1-2; TRBD1 might be the D (6 bases). Trimming removed 1 base from V and 8 bases from J, with 14 bases in between. This CDR3 contains 14 residues. Germline assignment: CDR1 SGHAT and CDR2 FQNNGV. DNA for the CDR3: TGTGCCAGCAGCTTAGGTCACAGGGCCTCCGGCTACACCTTC. It translates to CASSLGHRASGYTF.

The chain is built from TRBV4-3 and TRBJ2-7; no reliable D call. V gave up 4 bases and J gave up 2 bases, with 9 bases separating them. Germline V lookup: CDR1 LGHNA, CDR2 YSLEER. This CDR3 is built from 13 residues. The chain's CDR3 is CASSRAETYEQYF. The CDR3 coding sequence is TGCGCCAGCAGCCGGGCAGAGACCTACGAGCAGTACTTC.

This clone was detected only a few times. The chain carries TRBV25-1 and TRBJ1-2; 7 bases fit TRBD1. V lost 5 bases to trimming and J lost 6 bases; unmatched junction nucleotides: 6. Germline V gives CDR1 MGHDK, CDR2 SYGVNS. The CDR3 contains 13 residues. The CDR3 spells CASSWAGGHGYTF. In DNA, the CDR3 is TGTGCCAGCAGTTGGGCAGGGGGGCATGGCTACACCTTC.

As regards this clone: The same CDR3 is also encoded by other DNA sequences in this sample. V gene TRBV18 combines with J gene TRBJ1-1; 7 bases agree with TRBD1. The germline V gene has CDR1 KGHSH and CDR2 LQKENI. The V gene end was trimmed by 6 bases and the J gene end by 3 bases; junction bases not matched to a gene: 4. The CDR3 has 13 residues. In DNA, the CDR3 is TGTGCCAGCTCGCCTGACAGGGACACTGAAGCTTTCTTT. Its translation: CASSPDRDTEAFF.

This chain uses TRBV15 with TRBJ2-7, with TRBD2 matching over 10 bases. V was pared by 5 bases and J by 0 bases, with 7 bases of the junction left unmatched. This CDR3 region has 16 residues. The germline gives CDR1 LNHNV, CDR2 YYDKDF (reference sequence). Here the CDR3 reads CATSDRRTSGSYEQYF. Written as DNA, the CDR3 is TGTGCCACCAGCGACCGACGGACTAGCGGCTCCTACGAGCAGTACTTC. The variable domain in full, completed from reference TRBV15 and TRBJ2-7, reads DAMVIQNPRYQVTQFGKPVTLSCSQTLNHNVMYWYQQKSSQAPKLLFHYYDKDFNNEADTPDNFQSRRPNTSFCFLDIRSPGLGDTAMYLCATSDRRTSGSYEQYFGPGTRLTVT.

The chain combines TRBV4-1 with TRBJ2-1; TRBD2 agrees at 8 bases. Germline V gives CDR1 MGHRA, CDR2 YSYEKL. The CDR3 has 16 residues. The trim removed 2 bases at V and 4 bases at J, leaving 7 bases unmatched. The CDR3 loop is CASSQQLAGSYNEQFF. Here the CDR3 DNA reads TGCGCCAGCAGCCAACAGCTAGCGGGCAGTTACAATGAGCAGTTCTTC.

J is TRBJ1-5 and V is TRBV2; D not certain. V was pared by 7 bases and J by 6 bases, with 16 bases between. Germline assignment: CDR1 SNHLY and CDR2 FYNNEI. CDR3 length: 14 residues. The CDR3 DNA sequence: TGTGCCAGCACTCCGGGCCCGGGAGGTCAGCCCCAGCATTTT. Translation gives CASTPGPGGQPQHF.

The chain uses TRBV7-9 and TRBJ1-1; 8 bases are shared with TRBD1. The CDR3 extends over 16 amino acids. Germline V gene lookup returns CDR1 SEHNR and CDR2 FQNEAQ (reference sequence). The ends lost 4 bases at V and 1 base at J; junction bases unmatched: 8. The CDR3: CASSSGGRGPNTEAFF. The CDR3 DNA sequence: TGTGCCAGCAGCTCAGGGGGCAGGGGGCCGAACACTGAAGCTTTCTTT.

The chain employs TRBV29-1 and TRBJ2-3; 7 bases line up with TRBD1. The CDR3 has 14 residues. V lost 7 bases, J lost 2 bases, and 9 bases stayed unmatched. Germline V lookup: CDR1 SQVTM, CDR2 ANQGSEA. The DNA of the CDR3 is TGCAGCGCCCGACCAGGGGGTAACACAGATACGCAGTATTTT. Translation: CSARPGGNTDTQYF.

This clone has just a few counts. This chain connects TRBV28 to TRBJ2-4, with 8 bases aligning to TRBD1. Losses at the gene ends were 6 bases for V and 13 bases for J; bases not matched to a gene: 5. The length of the CDR3 is 11 residues. Per the germline V gene, CDR1 is MDHEN and CDR2 is SYDVKM. CDR3 protein: CASSQGALQYF. CDR3 coding DNA: TGTGCCAGCAGCCAGGGGGCCCTCCAGTACTTC.

This clone was detected only a few times. The rearrangement links TRBV7-9 to TRBJ2-1; 12 bases line up with TRBD1. The CDR3 totals 13 residues. CDR1 is SEHNR, CDR2 FQNEAQ, per germline (reference sequence). Trimming cost V 3 bases and J 15 bases; bases outside gene matches: 6. The CDR3 here is CASSFPGQGALFF. As DNA, the CDR3 is TGTGCCAGCAGCTTTCCGGGACAGGGGGCTCTGTTCTTC.